This is a list of T cell receptor beta chains from one sample in a study of regulatory T cells in long-lasting Graves disease. TCRdb processed the multiplex PCR reads anew with MiXCR; each CDR3 protein has one entry. The sample carries some 450,000 distinct CDR3 sequences, about a sixth recorded once. This sample also appeared in a second study, on T cells in Graves' hyperthyroidism and ophthalmopathy.

The material sequenced was peripheral blood mononuclear cells (PBMCs), taken at new diagnosis, from a patient treated with antithyroid drugs. These receptors were taken from a woman between 25 and 40 years old with Graves disease. CDR3s include the opening cysteine and the closing phenylalanine or tryptophan. Fields, in order: clone size, J gene, V gene, CDR3 length, CDR3 protein. Where a row states a size, it is once, few, many or the class of an expanded clone; other rows omit it.

- | TRBJ1-2 | TRBV9 | 13 | CASSGGENYGYTF
many | TRBJ1-2 | TRBV24-1 | 15 | CATSDFGATHSGYTF
many | TRBJ1-4 | TRBV18 | 14 | CASSPLGANEKLFF
many | TRBJ2-7 | TRBV6-1 | 15 | CASRSPGVKAYEQYF
many | TRBJ1-2 | TRBV28 | 13 | CASSTRGLGGYTF
many | TRBJ2-7 | TRBV7-2 | 16 | CASSPQLGQERSEQYF
many | TRBJ1-2 | TRBV11-1 | 13 | CASRPGGRNGYTF
- | TRBJ1-2 | TRBV27 | 16 | CASSLYAGTGGYGYTF
many | TRBJ1-5 | TRBV30 | 13 | CAWSHRDNQPQHF
many | TRBJ2-7 | TRBV2 | 15 | CASSGLAPSSYEQYF
many | TRBJ2-3 | TRBV12-3/TRBV12-4 | 12 | CASKIGTDTQYF
- | TRBJ2-2 | TRBV27 | 17 | CASSSIVERARVGELFF
many | TRBJ2-3 | TRBV28 | 14 | CASNPAGVADTQYF
many | TRBJ2-3 | TRBV20-1 | 12 | CSAYFEADTQYF
many | TRBJ2-1 | TRBV6-1 | 18 | CASSHPLITSGRSREQFF
- | TRBJ2-6 | TRBV5-1 | 17 | CASSFSGTVSGANVLTF
many | TRBJ2-5 | TRBV29-1 | 11 | CSVDGVETQYF
- | TRBJ1-4 | TRBV6-1 | 14 | CASNWSGGSEKLFF
- | TRBJ2-3 | TRBV7-2 | 18 | CASSVGSGGAGGTDTQYF
many | TRBJ1-2 | TRBV18 | 14 | CASSPRTGVYGYTF
many | TRBJ1-5 | TRBV6-4 | 15 | CASSYSAGRGQPQHF
- | TRBJ2-7 | TRBV5-1 | 16 | CASSLGLAGPPHEQYF
many | TRBJ2-7 | TRBV28 | 13 | CASSFADGYEQYF
few | TRBJ2-1 | TRBV18 | 20 | CASSPLGTSGRAHSGNEQFF
many | TRBJ1-6 | TRBV7-9 | 16 | CASSFGTTVYNSPLHF
many | TRBJ2-6 | TRBV11-2 | 17 | CASSFSGGFSGANVLTF
many | TRBJ2-1 | TRBV10-3 | 19 | CAISAPGGLALPRGNEQFF
many | TRBJ1-6 | TRBV20-1 | 16 | CSAEIPGQSYNSPLHF
many | TRBJ2-7 | TRBV18 | 18 | CASSPEVGEGSLAYEQYF
- | TRBJ2-1 | TRBV4-1 | 16 | CASSHPLGEFRNEQFF
many | TRBJ1-2 | TRBV6-1 | 14 | CASREQGANYGYTF
- | TRBJ1-2 | TRBV19 | 15 | CASELGQGANYGYTF
few | TRBJ2-7 | TRBV4-1 | 14 | CASSQHSGSREQYF
many | TRBJ1-1 | TRBV7-2 | 12 | CASSFLLTEAFF
- | TRBJ2-2 | TRBV20-1 | 12 | CSVEGNTGELFF
many | TRBJ2-1 | TRBV30 | 17 | CAWSRTTPRTRYNEQFF
many | TRBJ2-7 | TRBV12-3/TRBV12-4 | 14 | CASSTLAGSYEQYF
many | TRBJ1-1 | TRBV19 | 15 | CASRIPAAANTEAFF
many | TRBJ2-3 | TRBV27 | 15 | CASSPFSGHTDTQYF
many | TRBJ2-7 | TRBV20-1 | 13 | CSARASGRREQYF
many | TRBJ2-1 | TRBV27 | 15 | CASSSSGQGAYEQFF
- | TRBJ2-7 | TRBV13 | 15 | CASSFQYASSYEQYF
- | TRBJ2-3 | TRBV13 | 15 | CASSLEQDRTDTQYF
many | TRBJ1-1 | TRBV2 | 18 | CASSQRRRLRGRDTEAFF
- | TRBJ1-2 | TRBV4-1 | 15 | CASSQQKYTNYGYTF
few | TRBJ2-7 | TRBV30 | 11 | CAWSRGNGQYF
many | TRBJ2-7 | TRBV28 | 13 | CASSLFGPYEQYF
many | TRBJ2-1 | TRBV3-1 | 16 | CASSPRLAGATNEQFF
many | TRBJ2-5 | TRBV15 | 13 | CATTTGSQETQYF
many | TRBJ2-3 | TRBV2 | 14 | CASSTVPSTDTQYF
- | TRBJ2-7 | TRBV11-2 | 12 | CASRRGVYEQYF
many | TRBJ2-3 | TRBV12-3/TRBV12-4 | 17 | CASRGPLLTWSADTQYF
- | TRBJ1-1 | TRBV7-2 | 15 | CASSSRTVMNTEAFF
- | TRBJ2-3 | TRBV11-2 | 20 | CASSYSAPEWTYHGPDTQYF
- | TRBJ2-7 | TRBV19 | 14 | CASRAGQGYHEQYF
many | TRBJ2-7 | TRBV28 | 15 | CASSLPRRNIYEQYF
- | TRBJ1-1 | TRBV6-4 | 13 | CASSPGADRVMFF
- | TRBJ1-1 | TRBV18 | 12 | CASSDGTAEAFF
- | TRBJ2-2 | TRBV5-1 | 15 | CASSFSREYTGELFF